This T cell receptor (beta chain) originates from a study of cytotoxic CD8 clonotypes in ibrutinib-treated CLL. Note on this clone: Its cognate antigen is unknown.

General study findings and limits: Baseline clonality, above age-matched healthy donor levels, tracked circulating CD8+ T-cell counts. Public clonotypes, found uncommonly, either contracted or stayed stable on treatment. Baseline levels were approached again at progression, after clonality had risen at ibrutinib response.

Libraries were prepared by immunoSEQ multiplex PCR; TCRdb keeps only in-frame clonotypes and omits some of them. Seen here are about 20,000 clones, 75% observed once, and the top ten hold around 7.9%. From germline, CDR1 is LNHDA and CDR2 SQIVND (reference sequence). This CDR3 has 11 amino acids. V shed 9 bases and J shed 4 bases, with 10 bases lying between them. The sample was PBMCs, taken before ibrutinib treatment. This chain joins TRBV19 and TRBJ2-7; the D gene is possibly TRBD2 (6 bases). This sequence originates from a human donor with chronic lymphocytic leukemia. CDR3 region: CASSDYYEQYF. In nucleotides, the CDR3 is TGTGCCAGCTCGGACTATTACGAGCAGTACTTC.